Listed below are T cell receptor beta chains from one sample, sequenced in a study of blood T cell repertoires in COVID-19. Clones were sequenced by immunoSEQ multiplex PCR, and TCRdb holds only the in-frame ones, with some missing. The sample lists roughly 160,000 clones; approximately 90% were seen once. Sequencing was performed on peripheral blood. The source is a middle-aged man with acute or convalescent COVID-19. CDR3s include the opening cysteine and the closing phenylalanine or tryptophan. D genes are given only for firm matches. The listing skips clone size in some rows; elsewhere it reads once, few, many or a size class.

j_call v_call clone_size d_call cdr3_nt cdr3_aa
TRBJ2-5 TRBV2 once - TGTGCCAGCGGGTGGGGAGGGGGACGCCAAGAGACCCAGTACTTC CASGWGGGRQETQYF
TRBJ1-1 TRBV18 - - TGTGCCAGCTCACCACGGACAACGAACACTGAAGCTTTCTTT CASSPRTTNTEAFF
TRBJ2-7 TRBV5-1 - - TGCGCCAGCAGCGACGCCCTGGGACACCCCTACGAGCAGTACTTC CASSDALGHPYEQYF
TRBJ2-2 TRBV24-1 - TRBD2 TGTGCCACCAGTGATTTGCTAGCGGCGAACACCGGGGAGCTGTTTTTT CATSDLLAANTGELFF
TRBJ2-7 TRBV19 - TRBD1 TGTGCCAGTAGCAGGGACAGGGGGAATTCCTACGAGCAGTACTTC CASSRDRGNSYEQYF
TRBJ1-5 TRBV3-1/TRBV3-2 few - TGTGCCAGCAGCCAAGATACAACAGGTGGGCCCCAGCATTTT CASSQDTTGGPQHF
TRBJ2-2 TRBV6-5 - - TGTGCCAGCAGACCCTCGGGACAACACACCGGGGAGCTGTTTTTT CASRPSGQHTGELFF
TRBJ1-1 TRBV3-1/TRBV3-2 - TRBD1 TGTGCCAGCAGCCAAGGGATACAGGGGGCGCTTACTGAAGCTTTCTTT CASSQGIQGALTEAFF
TRBJ1-6 TRBV28 - - TGTGCCAGCAGCAAAACAGGTTTCAGGTCACCCCTCCACTTT CASSKTGFRSPLHF
TRBJ2-1 TRBV5-1 - TRBD1 TGCGCCAGCAGCTCCGGGACAGGGCCCTACAATGAGCAGTTCTTC CASSSGTGPYNEQFF
TRBJ2-2 TRBV27 - - TGTGCCAGCAGTTTATCCCAGGGGGGTACCGGGGAGCTGTTTTTT CASSLSQGGTGELFF
TRBJ2-5 TRBV10-2 - TRBD2 TGCGCCAGCAAGGGACTAGCGGAAGAGACCCAGTACTTC CASKGLAEETQYF
TRBJ2-5 TRBV30 - - TGTGCCTGGAGTGTACGGGGGGAGACCCAGTACTTC CAWSVRGETQYF
TRBJ1-5 TRBV7-9 - TRBD1 TGTGCCAGCAGCTTATCAGGGGGCACGGGCAATCAGCCCCAGCATTTT CASSLSGGTGNQPQHF